What follows are 12 T cell receptor beta chains derived from one specimen sequenced in a study of a mutant IDH1 vaccine in newly diagnosed glioma (dated by TCRdb to the early 2020s). The receptor library was made with the immunoSEQ multiplex PCR assay. TCRdb re-hosts the immuneACCESS table, in-frame sequences only. Its copies lack some clones; in the studies checked, an unresolved V gene accounts for under half of them, and the cause for the rest is not known. This sample comprises some 61,000 clones, 86% of them detected only once. Of the sample, 2.5% to 3.5% is held by the ten largest clones. This specimen's time point label, interpreted: baseline, week 1 (first vaccination visit). The sample's treatment or condition, from its label and the paper: pre-vaccination baseline after standard-of-care therapy. Source: PBMCs, taken from a glioma patient treated with radiotherapy, temozolomide or both. These TCRs come from a man in his thirties or forties with glioma.

This sequence joins TRBV5-1 and TRBJ2-3, with a weak D call TRBD2 (5 bases). The germline gives CDR1 SGHRS, CDR2 YFSETQ. This CDR3 comprises 17 residues. Deletions cut 0 bases from V and 3 bases from J, with 17 bases between. CDR3 DNA: TGCGCCAGCAGCTTGGATCTCGTTGTCTCGGGAACAGATACGCAGTATTTT. This encodes CASSLDLVVSGTDTQYF.

This chain uses TRBV5-1 with TRBJ1-4; possibly TRBD1 for D (6 bases). The CDR3 has 17 amino acids. The germline CDR1 and CDR2 sequences are SGHRS and YFSETQ. The ends were cut back, 6 bases at V and 0 bases at J, with 18 bases in the middle. In nucleotides, the CDR3 is TGCGCCAGCATCCCTGAGGGGGTGGTTCCAACTAATGAAAAACTGTTTTTT. Translated, it gives CASIPEGVVPTNEKLFF.

J is TRBJ1-2 and V is TRBV4-1; a weak D match, TRBD1 (6 bases). The V gene lost 4 bases and the J gene lost 7 bases, with 19 bases spanning the gap. CDR1 MGHRA and CDR2 YSYEKL come from the germline V gene. The CDR3 consists of 15 residues. CDR3 sequence: CASSPEGQGSGGYTF. Here the CDR3 DNA reads TGCGCCAGCAGCCCCGAAGGGCAGGGGAGTGGTGGCTACACCTTC.

The chain employs TRBV7-6 and TRBJ2-1, with D tentatively TRBD1 or TRBD2 (5 bases each). The V end lost 5 bases, the J end lost 2 bases, and 22 bases lay between the germline ends. CDR1 and CDR2 from the germline V gene are SGHVS and FNYEAQ. The CDR3 sequence is 18 residues long. DNA of the CDR3: TGTGCCAGCAGCACCTATCCTCCGGGACCCACCGCCTACAATGAGCAGTTCTTC. Protein product: CASSTYPPGPTAYNEQFF.

The chain links TRBV18 to TRBJ2-5; weak D call: TRBD1 (5 bases). Between the trimmed V and J ends, which lost 2 bases and 2 bases, there was a span of 9 bases. The CDR3 totals 14 residues. The germline gives CDR1 KGHSH, CDR2 LQKENI. This chain's CDR3 is CASSPAGLQETQYF. The CDR3 DNA reads as TGTGCCAGCTCACCAGCAGGGCTTCAAGAGACCCAGTACTTC.

The rearrangement links TRBV6-5 to TRBJ1-4, with D unclear. Looked up from germline, CDR1 is MNHEY and CDR2 is SVGAGI. The CDR3 loop spans 14 amino acids. Trimming cost V 7 bases and J 3 bases, with 12 bases left between them. CDR3 in amino acids: CASNWRTSNEKLFF. The CDR3 DNA follows: TGTGCCAGCAATTGGAGGACCTCTAATGAAAAACTGTTTTTT.

This sequence joins TRBV29-1 and TRBJ2-1; 7 bases map to TRBD2. V was pared by 8 bases and J by 10 bases, with 11 bases of the junction left unmatched. Germline CDR1 SQVTM, CDR2 ANQGSEA. This CDR3 contains 12 residues. CDR3 in amino acids: CSPGLRGKEQFF. Written as DNA, the CDR3 is TGCAGCCCGGGACTACGCGGCAAGGAGCAGTTCTTC.

The rearrangement joins TRBV4-2 to TRBJ1-2, with D tentatively TRBD1 (6 bases). The CDR3 is 15 amino acids. In germline, CDR1 is LGHNA, CDR2 YNFKEQ. V lost 0 bases and J 4 bases, leaving 12 bases between the germline ends. The CDR3 spells CASSQDQDRGYGYTF. Written as DNA, the CDR3 is TGTGCCAGCAGCCAAGATCAGGACAGAGGCTATGGCTACACCTTC.

The V and J genes are TRBV6-1 and TRBJ1-6; D possibly corresponds to TRBD1 (5 bases). The CDR3 consists of 13 residues. Between the trimmed V and J ends, which lost 4 bases and 6 bases, there was a span of 7 bases. Germline assignment: CDR1 MNHNS and CDR2 SASEGT. The DNA for the CDR3 is TGTGCCAGCAGTGGAGGGGTTAATTCACCCCTCCACTTT. It codes for CASSGGVNSPLHF.

The gene calls are TRBV2 and TRBJ2-7; unclear D gene. The CDR3 is 12 residues long. Germline values: CDR1 SNHLY, CDR2 FYNNEI. V lost 5 bases and J lost 0, with 5 bases in between. For the CDR3, the DNA is TGTGCCAGCAGTCTGAGCTCCTACGAGCAGTACTTC. Encoded protein: CASSLSSYEQYF.

The gene calls are TRBV29-1 and TRBJ2-7; TRBD1 matches at 7 bases. CDR1 is SQVTM, CDR2 ANQGSEA, per germline. CDR3 length: 12 amino acids. V lost 4 bases to trimming and J lost 2 bases; unmatched junction nucleotides: 2. The CDR3 is CSVGQGAYEQYF. The DNA of the CDR3 is TGCAGCGTTGGACAGGGAGCCTACGAGCAGTACTTC.

The rearrangement joins TRBV5-8 to TRBJ1-5; D not certain. CDR1 is SGHTS and CDR2 is YDEGEE in the germline V gene. Trimming took off 4 bases at V and 0 bases at J, with 14 bases between the two ends. The CDR3 runs to 16 residues. For the CDR3, the DNA is TGTGCCAGCAGCATGGCCCGGGTCTATAGCAATCAGCCCCAGCATTTT. Translation gives CASSMARVYSNQPQHF.